The clone carrying this TCR beta chain was counted once. Its antigen is still unknown. One entry per CDR3 protein results from TCRdb running MiXCR on the reads. The sample lists 140,000 to 150,000 distinct CDR3 sequences, around 30% occurring once. This CDR3 contains 14 residues. The V gene's germline CDR1 is DFQATT and CDR2 SNEGSKA (reference sequence). Losses at the gene ends were 2 bases for V and 3 bases for J; bases not matched to a gene: 4. This entry is derived from a study of T cell repertoires in cytomegalovirus infection. At the level of the study: Recently identified HLA-C-restricted CMV epitopes were among the peptides used. The study's findings and limits: In two of eight donors, the top clonotype was HLA-C-restricted CMV-specific.

J is TRBJ1-1 and V is TRBV20-1; 9 bases are shared with TRBD1. This TCR was recovered from a human donor in good health (CMV status not recorded). Some clones in this sample may be carry-over from other donors' samples. The sample in question was CD8+ T cells from cultured PBMCs, obtained from culture after CMV antigen stimulation. CDR3 nucleotides: TGCAGTGCTAGAATGACAGGGGGGTACACTGAAGCTTTCTTT. Protein sequence: CSARMTGGYTEAFF.